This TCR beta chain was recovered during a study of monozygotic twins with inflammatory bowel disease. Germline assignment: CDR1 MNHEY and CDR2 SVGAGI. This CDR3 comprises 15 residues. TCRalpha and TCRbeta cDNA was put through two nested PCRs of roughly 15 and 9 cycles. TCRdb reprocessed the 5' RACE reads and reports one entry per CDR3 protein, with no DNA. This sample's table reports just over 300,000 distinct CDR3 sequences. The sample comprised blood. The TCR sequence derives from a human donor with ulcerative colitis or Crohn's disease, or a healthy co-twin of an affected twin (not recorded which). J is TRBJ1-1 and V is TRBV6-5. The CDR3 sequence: CASSYSTGGFTEAFF.